This T cell receptor beta chain was captured in a study of blood T cell repertoires in COVID-19. As for the study in general: From the United States, Italy and Spain came samples of acute and convalescent COVID-19. PBMCs, B-cell-depleted T cells, or T cells were the source of the cDNA or gDNA that made up the material.

Per the germline V gene, CDR1 is SEHNR and CDR2 is FQNEAQ (reference sequence). V was trimmed by 8 bases and J by 3 bases, leaving 11 bases between them. There are 13 residues in the CDR3. Some clones are missing from TCRdb's copy, which holds only in-frame ones; the method was immunoSEQ multiplex PCR. The table has 310,000 or so clones, more than 70% seen once. This clonotype was obtained from a woman aged 50 to 60 with acute or convalescent COVID-19. V gene TRBV7-9 combines with J gene TRBJ1-5, with a tentative D call TRBD1 (5 bases). The sequenced sample consisted of peripheral blood. DNA for the CDR3: TGTGCCAGCGTAGGCAGGGACAATCAGCCCCAGCATTTT. It is translated as CASVGRDNQPQHF.